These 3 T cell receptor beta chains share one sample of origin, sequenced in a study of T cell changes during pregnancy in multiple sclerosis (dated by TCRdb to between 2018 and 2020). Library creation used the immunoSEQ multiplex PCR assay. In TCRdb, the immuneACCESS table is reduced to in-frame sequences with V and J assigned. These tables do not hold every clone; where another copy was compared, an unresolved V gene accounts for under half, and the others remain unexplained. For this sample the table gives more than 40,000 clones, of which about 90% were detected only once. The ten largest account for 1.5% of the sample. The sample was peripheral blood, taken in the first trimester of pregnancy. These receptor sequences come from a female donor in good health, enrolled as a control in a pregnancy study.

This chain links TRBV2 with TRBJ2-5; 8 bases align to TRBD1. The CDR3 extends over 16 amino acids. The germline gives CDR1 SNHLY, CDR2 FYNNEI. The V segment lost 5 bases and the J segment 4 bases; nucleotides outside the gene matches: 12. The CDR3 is CASSYYPGTGAETQYF. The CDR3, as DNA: TGTGCCAGCAGTTACTACCCCGGGACAGGAGCAGAGACCCAGTACTTC.

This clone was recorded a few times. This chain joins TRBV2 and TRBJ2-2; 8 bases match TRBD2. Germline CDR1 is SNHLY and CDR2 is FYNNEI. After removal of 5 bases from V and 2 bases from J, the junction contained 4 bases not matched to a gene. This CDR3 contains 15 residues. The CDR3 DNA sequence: TGTGCCAGCAGTTGGACTAGCCCTAACACCGGGGAGCTGTTTTTT. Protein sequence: CASSWTSPNTGELFF.

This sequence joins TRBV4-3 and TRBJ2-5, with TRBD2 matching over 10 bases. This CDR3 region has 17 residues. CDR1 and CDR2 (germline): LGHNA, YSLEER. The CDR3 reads CGCGMRVAGGWLETQYF. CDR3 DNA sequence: TGCGGGTGCGGCATGAGGGTAGCGGGAGGTTGGTTAGAGACCCAGTACTTC.